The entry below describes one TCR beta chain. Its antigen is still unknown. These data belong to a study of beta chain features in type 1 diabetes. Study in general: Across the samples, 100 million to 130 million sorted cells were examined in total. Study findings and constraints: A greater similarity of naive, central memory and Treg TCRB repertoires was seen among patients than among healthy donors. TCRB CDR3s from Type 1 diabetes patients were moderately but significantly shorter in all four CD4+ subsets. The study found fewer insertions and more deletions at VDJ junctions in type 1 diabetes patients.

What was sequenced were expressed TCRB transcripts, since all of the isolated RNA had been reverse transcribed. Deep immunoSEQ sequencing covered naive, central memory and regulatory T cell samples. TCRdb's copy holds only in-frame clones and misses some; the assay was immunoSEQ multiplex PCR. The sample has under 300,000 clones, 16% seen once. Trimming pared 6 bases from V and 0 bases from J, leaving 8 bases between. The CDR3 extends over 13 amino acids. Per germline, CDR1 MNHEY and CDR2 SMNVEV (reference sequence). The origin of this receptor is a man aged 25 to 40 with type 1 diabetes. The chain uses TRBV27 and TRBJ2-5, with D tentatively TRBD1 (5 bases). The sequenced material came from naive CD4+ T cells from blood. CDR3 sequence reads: CASSRQYQETQYF. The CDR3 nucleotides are TGTGCCAGCAGCCGACAGTACCAAGAGACCCAGTACTTC.